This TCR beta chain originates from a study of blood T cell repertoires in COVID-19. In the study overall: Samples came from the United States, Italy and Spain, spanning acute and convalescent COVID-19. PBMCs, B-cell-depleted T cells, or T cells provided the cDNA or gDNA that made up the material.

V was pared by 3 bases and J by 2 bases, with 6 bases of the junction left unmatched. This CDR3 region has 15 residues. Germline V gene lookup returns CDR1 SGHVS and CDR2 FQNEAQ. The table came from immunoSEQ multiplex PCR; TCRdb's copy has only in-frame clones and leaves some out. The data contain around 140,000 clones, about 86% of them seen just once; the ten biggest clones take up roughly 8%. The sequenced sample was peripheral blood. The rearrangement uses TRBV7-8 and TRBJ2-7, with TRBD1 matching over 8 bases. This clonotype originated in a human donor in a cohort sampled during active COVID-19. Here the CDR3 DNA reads TGTGCCAGCAGCTTGGCCGACAGGGGAGCCTACGAGCAGTACTTC. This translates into CASSLADRGAYEQYF.